This TCR beta chain was recovered during a study of tumor and adjacent non-tumor tissue in lung cancer. This sample's RNA came from whole unsorted tissue. This non-tumor lung sample came from over 3 cm beyond the tumor edge. This clonotype occurred many times. As yet, its antigen is unknown. The CDR3 loop spans 15 amino acids. From germline, CDR1 is ENHRY and CDR2 SYGVKD. V was pared by 3 bases and J by 4 bases, with 2 bases of the junction left unmatched. Study-wide findings and caveats: Top 100 clones took a larger repertoire share in normal lung. Compared with tumor, normal lung showed significantly lower TCR diversity.

Three rounds of nested PCR, following a modified ARM-PCR protocol, produced the TCRbeta library. TCRdb re-called the multiplex PCR reads with MiXCR, one entry per CDR3 protein. Of about 86,000 distinct CDR3 sequences listed, approximately 73% are singletons. This receptor was identified in a woman in her forties or fifties with non-small cell lung cancer. The V and J genes are TRBV10-3 and TRBJ2-2, with 10 nucleotides matching TRBD2. Input material: distant non-tumor lung tissue. The CDR3 nucleotides read TGTGCCATCAGTGATCAGCGGGAGGGCACCGGGGAGCTGTTTTTT. Its translation is CAISDQREGTGELFF.